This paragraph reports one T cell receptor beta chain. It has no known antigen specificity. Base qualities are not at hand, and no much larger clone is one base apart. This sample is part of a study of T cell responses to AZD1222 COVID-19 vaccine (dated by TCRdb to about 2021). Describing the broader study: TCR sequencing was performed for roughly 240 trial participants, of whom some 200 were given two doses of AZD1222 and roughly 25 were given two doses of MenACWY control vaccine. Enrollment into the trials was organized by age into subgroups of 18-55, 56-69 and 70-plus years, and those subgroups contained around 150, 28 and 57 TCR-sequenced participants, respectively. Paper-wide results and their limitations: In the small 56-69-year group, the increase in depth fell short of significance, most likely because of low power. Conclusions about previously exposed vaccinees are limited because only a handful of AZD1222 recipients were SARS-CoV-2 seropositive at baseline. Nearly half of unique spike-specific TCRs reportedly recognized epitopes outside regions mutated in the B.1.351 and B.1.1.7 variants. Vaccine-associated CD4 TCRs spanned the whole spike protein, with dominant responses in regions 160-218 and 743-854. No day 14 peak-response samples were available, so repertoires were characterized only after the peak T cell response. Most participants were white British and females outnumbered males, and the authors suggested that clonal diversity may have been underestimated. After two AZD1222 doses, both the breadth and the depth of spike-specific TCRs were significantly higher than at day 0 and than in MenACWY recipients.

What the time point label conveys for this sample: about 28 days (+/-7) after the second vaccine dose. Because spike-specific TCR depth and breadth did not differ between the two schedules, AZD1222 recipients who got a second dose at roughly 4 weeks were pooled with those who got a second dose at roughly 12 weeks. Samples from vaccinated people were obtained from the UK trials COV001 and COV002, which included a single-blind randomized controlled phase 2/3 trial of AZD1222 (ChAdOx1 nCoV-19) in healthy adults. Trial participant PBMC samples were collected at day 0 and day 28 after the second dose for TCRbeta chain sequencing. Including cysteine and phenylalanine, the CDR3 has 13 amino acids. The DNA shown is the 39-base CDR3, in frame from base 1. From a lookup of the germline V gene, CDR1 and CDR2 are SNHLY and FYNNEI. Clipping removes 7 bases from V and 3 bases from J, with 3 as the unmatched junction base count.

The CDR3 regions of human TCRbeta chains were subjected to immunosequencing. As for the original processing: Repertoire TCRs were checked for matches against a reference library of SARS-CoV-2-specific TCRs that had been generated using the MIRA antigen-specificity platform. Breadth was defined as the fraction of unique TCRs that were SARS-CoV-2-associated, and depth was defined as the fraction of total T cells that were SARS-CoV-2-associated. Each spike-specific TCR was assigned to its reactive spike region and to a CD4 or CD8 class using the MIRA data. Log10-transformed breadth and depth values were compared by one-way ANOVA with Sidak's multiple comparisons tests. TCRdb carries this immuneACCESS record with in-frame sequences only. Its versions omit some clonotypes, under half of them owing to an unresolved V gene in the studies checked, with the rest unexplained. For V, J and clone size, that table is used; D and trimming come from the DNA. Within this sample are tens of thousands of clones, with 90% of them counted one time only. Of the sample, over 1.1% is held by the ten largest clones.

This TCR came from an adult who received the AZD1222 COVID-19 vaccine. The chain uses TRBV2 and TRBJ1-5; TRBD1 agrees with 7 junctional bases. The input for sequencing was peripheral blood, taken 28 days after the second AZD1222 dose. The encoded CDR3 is CASMTGNNQPQHF. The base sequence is TGTGCCAGCATGACAGGGAACAATCAGCCCCAGCATTTT.